These T cell receptor beta chains were read from a single sample in a study of T cell responses to AZD1222 COVID-19 vaccine. Sequencing used immunoSEQ multiplex PCR; TCRdb keeps in-frame clones, though not all of them. Among tens of thousands of clones listed, 85% to 90% were seen once. This specimen consisted of peripheral blood, obtained on day 0 of MenACWY control vaccination. The origin of the receptors is an adult in good health. Each CDR3 is given with its conserved first and last residue. A D gene is named only where the DNA matches it firmly. Clone size is stated in some rows and not others, as once, few, many or a class when expanded.

abundance: few; v_gene: TRBV27; d_gene: TRBD1; j_gene: TRBJ1-5; CDR3aa: CASSLIRAGQGISNQPQHF; CDR3nt: TGTGCCAGCAGTTTAATCCGGGCTGGACAGGGTATCAGCAATCAGCCCCAGCATTTT
abundance: .; v_gene: TRBV28; d_gene: .; j_gene: TRBJ1-4; CDR3aa: CASSAKKGATNEKLFF; CDR3nt: TGTGCCAGCAGTGCCAAAAAAGGTGCAACTAATGAAAAACTGTTTTTT
abundance: .; v_gene: TRBV19; d_gene: .; j_gene: TRBJ1-2; CDR3aa: CASSIGRTTNYGYTF; CDR3nt: TGTGCCAGTAGTATAGGCAGGACTACTAACTATGGCTACACCTTC
abundance: .; v_gene: TRBV7-9; d_gene: .; j_gene: TRBJ1-5; CDR3aa: CASSLEGGSQPQHF; CDR3nt: TGTGCCAGCAGCTTAGAAGGGGGAAGTCAGCCCCAGCATTTT
abundance: once; v_gene: TRBV19; d_gene: .; j_gene: TRBJ1-4; CDR3aa: CASRDRGRTNEKLFF; CDR3nt: TGTGCCAGTAGGGATCGGGGCAGGACTAATGAAAAACTGTTTTTT
abundance: .; v_gene: TRBV7-8; d_gene: .; j_gene: TRBJ1-3; CDR3aa: CASSLVAGGNTIYF; CDR3nt: TGTGCCAGCAGCTTAGTAGCAGGGGGAAACACCATATATTTT
abundance: few; v_gene: TRBV27; d_gene: .; j_gene: TRBJ1-1; CDR3aa: CASSLSTGSNTEAFF; CDR3nt: TGTGCCAGCAGTTTATCTACAGGGTCTAACACTGAAGCTTTCTTT
abundance: .; v_gene: TRBV3-1/TRBV3-2; d_gene: TRBD2; j_gene: TRBJ2-4; CDR3aa: CASSPGLAGVLAKNIQYF; CDR3nt: TGTGCCAGCAGCCCCGGACTAGCGGGGGTTCTAGCCAAAAACATTCAGTACTTC
abundance: .; v_gene: TRBV9; d_gene: .; j_gene: TRBJ2-1; CDR3aa: CASSERDTLVDEQFF; CDR3nt: TGTGCCAGCAGCGAGCGGGACACCTTAGTGGATGAGCAGTTCTTC
abundance: .; v_gene: TRBV5-5; d_gene: .; j_gene: TRBJ2-7; CDR3aa: CASSLVSGWRNEQYF; CDR3nt: TGTGCCAGCAGCTTGGTGTCAGGGTGGCGGAACGAGCAGTACTTC
abundance: .; v_gene: TRBV19; d_gene: .; j_gene: TRBJ1-6; CDR3aa: CASSVYNSPLHF; CDR3nt: TGTGCCAGTAGTGTATATAATTCACCCCTCCACTTT
abundance: .; v_gene: TRBV2; d_gene: .; j_gene: TRBJ2-3; CDR3aa: CASSGHTSTDTQYF; CDR3nt: TGTGCCAGCAGTGGCCATACTAGCACAGATACGCAGTATTTT
abundance: .; v_gene: TRBV9; d_gene: .; j_gene: TRBJ1-3; CDR3aa: CASSDTGLLAGNTIYF; CDR3nt: TGTGCCAGCAGCGACACCGGACTGTTAGCTGGAAACACCATATATTTT
abundance: .; v_gene: TRBV13; d_gene: .; j_gene: TRBJ1-5; CDR3aa: CASSRGGAWDQPQHF; CDR3nt: TGTGCCAGCAGCCGGGGCGGGGCGTGGGATCAGCCCCAGCATTTT
abundance: .; v_gene: TRBV6-5; d_gene: TRBD1; j_gene: TRBJ1-5; CDR3aa: CASRGTGTGQPQHF; CDR3nt: TGTGCCAGCAGAGGGACAGGGACTGGGCAGCCCCAGCATTTT